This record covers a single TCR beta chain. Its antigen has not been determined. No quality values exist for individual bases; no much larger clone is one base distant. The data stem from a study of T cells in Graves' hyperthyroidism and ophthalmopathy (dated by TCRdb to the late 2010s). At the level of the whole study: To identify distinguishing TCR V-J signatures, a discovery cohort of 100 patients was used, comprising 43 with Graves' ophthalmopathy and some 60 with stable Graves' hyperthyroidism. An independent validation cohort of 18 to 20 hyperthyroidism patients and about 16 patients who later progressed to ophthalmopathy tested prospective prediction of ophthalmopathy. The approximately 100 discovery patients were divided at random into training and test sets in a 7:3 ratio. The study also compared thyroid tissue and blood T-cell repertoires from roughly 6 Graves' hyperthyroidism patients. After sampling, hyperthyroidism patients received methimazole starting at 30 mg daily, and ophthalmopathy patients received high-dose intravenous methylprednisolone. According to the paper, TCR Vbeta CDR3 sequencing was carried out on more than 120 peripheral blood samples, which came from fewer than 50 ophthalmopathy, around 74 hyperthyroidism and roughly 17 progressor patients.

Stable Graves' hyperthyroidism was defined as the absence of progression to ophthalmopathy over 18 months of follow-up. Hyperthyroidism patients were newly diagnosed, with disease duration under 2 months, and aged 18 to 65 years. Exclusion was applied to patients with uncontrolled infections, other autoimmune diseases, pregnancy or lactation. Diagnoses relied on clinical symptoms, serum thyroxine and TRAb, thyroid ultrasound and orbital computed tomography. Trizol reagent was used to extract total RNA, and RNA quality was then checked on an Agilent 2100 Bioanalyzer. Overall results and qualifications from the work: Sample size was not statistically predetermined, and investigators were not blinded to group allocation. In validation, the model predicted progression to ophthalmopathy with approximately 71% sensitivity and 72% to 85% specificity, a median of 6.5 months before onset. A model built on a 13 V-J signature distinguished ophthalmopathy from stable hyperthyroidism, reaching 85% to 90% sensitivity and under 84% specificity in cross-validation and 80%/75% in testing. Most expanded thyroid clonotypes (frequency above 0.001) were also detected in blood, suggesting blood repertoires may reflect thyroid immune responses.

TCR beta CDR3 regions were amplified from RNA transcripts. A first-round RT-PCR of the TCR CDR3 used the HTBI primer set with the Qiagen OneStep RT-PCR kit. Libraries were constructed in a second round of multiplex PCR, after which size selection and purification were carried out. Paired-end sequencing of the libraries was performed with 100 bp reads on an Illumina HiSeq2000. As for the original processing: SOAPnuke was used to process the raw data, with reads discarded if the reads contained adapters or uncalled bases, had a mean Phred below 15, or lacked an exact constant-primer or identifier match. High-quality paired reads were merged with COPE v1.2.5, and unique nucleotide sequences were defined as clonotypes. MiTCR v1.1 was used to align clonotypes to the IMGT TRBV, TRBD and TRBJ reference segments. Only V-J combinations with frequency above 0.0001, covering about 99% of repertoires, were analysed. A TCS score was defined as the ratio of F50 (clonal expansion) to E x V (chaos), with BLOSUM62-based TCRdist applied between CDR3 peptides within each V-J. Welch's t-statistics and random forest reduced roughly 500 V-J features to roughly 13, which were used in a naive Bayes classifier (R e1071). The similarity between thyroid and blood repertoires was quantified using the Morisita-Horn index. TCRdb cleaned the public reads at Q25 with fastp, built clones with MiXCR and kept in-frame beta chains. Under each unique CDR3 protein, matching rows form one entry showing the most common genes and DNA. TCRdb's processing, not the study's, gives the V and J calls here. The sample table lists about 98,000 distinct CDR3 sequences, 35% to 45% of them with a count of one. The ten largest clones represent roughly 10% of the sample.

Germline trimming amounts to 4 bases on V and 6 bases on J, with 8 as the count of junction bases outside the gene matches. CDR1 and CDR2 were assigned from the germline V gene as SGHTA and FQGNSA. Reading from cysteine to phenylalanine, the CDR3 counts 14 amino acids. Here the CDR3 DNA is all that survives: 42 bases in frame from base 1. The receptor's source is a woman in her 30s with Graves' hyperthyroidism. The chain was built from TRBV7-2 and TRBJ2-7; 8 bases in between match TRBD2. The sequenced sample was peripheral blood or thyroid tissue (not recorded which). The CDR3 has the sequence CASSWNSGTREQYF. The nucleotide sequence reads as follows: TGTGCCAGCAGCTGGAATAGCGGGACACGCGAGCAGTACTTC.